This paragraph reports one TCR beta chain. This record belongs to a study of blood T cells in healthy people across ages. The V gene's germline CDR1 is MNHEY and CDR2 SVGAGI. V was cut by 0 bases and J by 4 bases, with 16 bases left in between. CDR3 length: 17 amino acids. The use of a sample-barcoded 5' primer and a J-beta primer mix characterized a second PCR of roughly 6 to 11 cycles. TCRdb reanalysed the 5' RACE reads using MiXCR and keeps one entry per CDR3 protein. The sample carries roughly 1,800,000 distinct CDR3 sequences, just under 50% recorded once. The sample was blood. This rearrangement joins TRBV6-5 to TRBJ2-1; the D call may be TRBD1 or TRBD2 (6 bases each). This sequence originates from a woman aged 35 to 49 in good health. The CDR3 region has the DNA TGTGCCAGCAGTTACTCGATGGGAAGGGGGGCTTACAATGAGCAGTTCTTC. This sequence encodes CASSYSMGRGAYNEQFF.